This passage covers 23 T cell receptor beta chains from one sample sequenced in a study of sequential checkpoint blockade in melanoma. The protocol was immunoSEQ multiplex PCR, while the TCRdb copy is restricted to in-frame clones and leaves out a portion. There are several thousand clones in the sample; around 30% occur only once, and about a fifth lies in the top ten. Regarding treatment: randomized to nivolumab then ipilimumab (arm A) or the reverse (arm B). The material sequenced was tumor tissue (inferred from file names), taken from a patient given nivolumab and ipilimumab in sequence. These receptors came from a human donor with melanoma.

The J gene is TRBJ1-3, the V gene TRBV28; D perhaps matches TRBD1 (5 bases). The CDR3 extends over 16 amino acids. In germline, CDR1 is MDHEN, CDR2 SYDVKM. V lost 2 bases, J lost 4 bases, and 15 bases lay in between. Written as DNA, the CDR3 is TGTGCCAGCAGTTTAGCGGGGGTAAACATCGGAAACACCATATATTTT. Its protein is CASSLAGVNIGNTIYF.

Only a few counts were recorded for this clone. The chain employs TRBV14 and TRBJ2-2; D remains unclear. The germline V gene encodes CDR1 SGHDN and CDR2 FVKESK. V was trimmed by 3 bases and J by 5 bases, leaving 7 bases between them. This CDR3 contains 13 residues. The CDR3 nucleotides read TGTGCCAGCAGCCAGAGGCGGACCGGGGAGCTGTTTTTT. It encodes CASSQRRTGELFF.

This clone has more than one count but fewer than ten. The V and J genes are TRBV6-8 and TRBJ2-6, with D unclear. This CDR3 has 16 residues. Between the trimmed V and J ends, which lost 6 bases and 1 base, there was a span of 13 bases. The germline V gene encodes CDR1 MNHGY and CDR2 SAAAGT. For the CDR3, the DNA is TGTGCCAGCAGCGTCAGACCGCTATCTGGGGCCAACGTCCTGACTTTC. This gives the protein CASSVRPLSGANVLTF.

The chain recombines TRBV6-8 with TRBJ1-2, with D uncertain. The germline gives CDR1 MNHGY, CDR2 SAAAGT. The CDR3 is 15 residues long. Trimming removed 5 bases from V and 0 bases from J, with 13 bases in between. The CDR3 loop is CASSDDGEANYGYTF. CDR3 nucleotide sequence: TGTGCCAGCAGTGACGATGGGGAAGCTAACTATGGCTACACCTTC.

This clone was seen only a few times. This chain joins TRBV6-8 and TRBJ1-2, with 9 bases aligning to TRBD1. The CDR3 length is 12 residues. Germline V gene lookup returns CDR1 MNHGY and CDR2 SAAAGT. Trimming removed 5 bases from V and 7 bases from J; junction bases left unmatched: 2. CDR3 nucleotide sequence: TGTGCCAGCAGTCGACAGGGGGGTGGCTACACCTTC. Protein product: CASSRQGGGYTF.

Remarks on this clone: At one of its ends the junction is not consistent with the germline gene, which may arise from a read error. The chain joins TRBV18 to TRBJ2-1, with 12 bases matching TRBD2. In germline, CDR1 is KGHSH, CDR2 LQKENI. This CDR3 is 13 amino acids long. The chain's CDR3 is CASSELAGGTLVF. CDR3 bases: TGTGCCAGCTCGGAGCTAGCGGGAGGGACTTTGGTCTTC.

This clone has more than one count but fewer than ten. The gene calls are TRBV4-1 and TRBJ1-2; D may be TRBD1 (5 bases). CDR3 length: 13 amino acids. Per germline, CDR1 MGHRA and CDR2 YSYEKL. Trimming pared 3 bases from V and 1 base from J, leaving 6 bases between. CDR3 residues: CASSHQGNYGYTF. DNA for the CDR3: TGCGCCAGCAGCCACCAGGGTAACTATGGCTACACCTTC.

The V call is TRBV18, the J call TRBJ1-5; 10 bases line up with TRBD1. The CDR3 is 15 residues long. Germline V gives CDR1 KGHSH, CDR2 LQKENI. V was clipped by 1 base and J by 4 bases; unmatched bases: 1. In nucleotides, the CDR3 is TGTGCCAGCTCACCACGGACAGGGGGGAATCAGCCCCAGCATTTT. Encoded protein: CASSPRTGGNQPQHF.

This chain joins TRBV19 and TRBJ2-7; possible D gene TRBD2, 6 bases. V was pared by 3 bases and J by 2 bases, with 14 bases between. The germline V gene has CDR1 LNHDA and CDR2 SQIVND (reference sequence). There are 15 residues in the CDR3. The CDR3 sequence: CASSIVWDLTYEQYF. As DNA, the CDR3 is TGTGCCAGTAGTATTGTATGGGACTTAACCTACGAGCAGTACTTC.

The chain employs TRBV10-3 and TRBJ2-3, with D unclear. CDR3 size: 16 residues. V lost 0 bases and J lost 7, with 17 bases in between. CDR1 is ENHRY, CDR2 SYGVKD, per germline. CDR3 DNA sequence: TGTGCCATCAGTGAGTCTGGAATAGTTAGTGGAAATACGCAGTATTTT. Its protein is CAISESGIVSGNTQYF.

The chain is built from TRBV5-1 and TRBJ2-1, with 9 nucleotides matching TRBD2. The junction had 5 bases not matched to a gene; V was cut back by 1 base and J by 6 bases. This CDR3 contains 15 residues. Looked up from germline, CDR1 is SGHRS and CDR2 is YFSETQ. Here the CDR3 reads CASSLLAGKVNEQFF. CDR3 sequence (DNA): TGCGCCAGCAGCTTGCTAGCGGGAAAAGTCAATGAGCAGTTCTTC.

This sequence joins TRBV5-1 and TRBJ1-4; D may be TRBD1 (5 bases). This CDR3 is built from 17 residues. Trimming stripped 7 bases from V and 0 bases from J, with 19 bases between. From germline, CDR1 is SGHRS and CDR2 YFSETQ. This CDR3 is CASQMGDSPATNEKLFF. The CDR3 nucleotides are TGCGCCAGCCAGATGGGAGACAGCCCTGCAACTAATGAAAAACTGTTTTTT.

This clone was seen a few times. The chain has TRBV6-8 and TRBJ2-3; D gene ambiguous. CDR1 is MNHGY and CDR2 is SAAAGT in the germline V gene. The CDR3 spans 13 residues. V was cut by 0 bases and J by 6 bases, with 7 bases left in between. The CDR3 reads CASSYSPPDTQYF. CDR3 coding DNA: TGTGCCAGCAGTTACTCCCCCCCGGATACGCAGTATTTT.

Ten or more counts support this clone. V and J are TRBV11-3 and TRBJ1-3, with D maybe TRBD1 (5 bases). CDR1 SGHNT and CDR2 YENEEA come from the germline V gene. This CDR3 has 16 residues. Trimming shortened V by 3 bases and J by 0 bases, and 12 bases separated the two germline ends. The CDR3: CASSLEGSYSGNTIYF. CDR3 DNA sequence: TGTGCCAGCAGCTTGGAGGGGAGTTACTCTGGAAACACCATATATTTT. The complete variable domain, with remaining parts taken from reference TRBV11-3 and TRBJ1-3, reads EAGVVQSPRYKIIEKKQPVAFWCNPISGHNTLYWYLQNLGQGPELLIRYENEEAVDDSQLPKDRFSAERLKGVDSTLKIQPAELGDSAVYLCASSLEGSYSGNTIYFGEGSWLTVV.

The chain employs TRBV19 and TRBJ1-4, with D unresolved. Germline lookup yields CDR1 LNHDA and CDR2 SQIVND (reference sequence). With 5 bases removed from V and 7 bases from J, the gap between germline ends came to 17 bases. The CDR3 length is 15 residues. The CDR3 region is CASSVSKGLVEKLFF. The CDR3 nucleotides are TGTGCCAGTAGTGTATCCAAGGGATTGGTTGAAAAACTGTTTTTT.

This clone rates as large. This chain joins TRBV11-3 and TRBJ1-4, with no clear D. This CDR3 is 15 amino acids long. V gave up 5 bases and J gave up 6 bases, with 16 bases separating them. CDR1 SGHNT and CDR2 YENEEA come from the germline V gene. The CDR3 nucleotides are TGTGCCAGCAGCACATACTCCTTGGTGGATGAAAAACTGTTTTTT. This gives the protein CASSTYSLVDEKLFF.

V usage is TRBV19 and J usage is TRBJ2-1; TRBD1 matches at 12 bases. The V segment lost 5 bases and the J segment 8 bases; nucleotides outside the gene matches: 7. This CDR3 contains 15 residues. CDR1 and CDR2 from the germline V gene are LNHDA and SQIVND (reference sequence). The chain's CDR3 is CASSHPGQGAHEQFF. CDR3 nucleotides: TGTGCCAGTAGTCACCCGGGACAGGGGGCCCATGAGCAGTTCTTC.

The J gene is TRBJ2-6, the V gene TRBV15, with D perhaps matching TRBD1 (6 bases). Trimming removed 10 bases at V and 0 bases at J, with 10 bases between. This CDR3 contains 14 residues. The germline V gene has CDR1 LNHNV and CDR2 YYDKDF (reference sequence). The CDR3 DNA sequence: TGTGCCAGCCGACAGGACTCTGGGGCCAACGTCCTGACTTTC. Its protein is CASRQDSGANVLTF.

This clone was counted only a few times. As DNA, the CDR3 is TGTGCCAGCAGCACCGGGACCACCTCCTACGAGCAGTACTTC. It encodes CASSTGTTSYEQYF. The V gene is TRBV6-8, the J gene TRBJ2-7; tentatively, D is TRBD1 or TRBD2 (5 bases each). Trimming removed 6 bases from V and 0 bases from J, with 12 bases in between. The CDR3 consists of 14 residues. Germline CDR1 reads MNHGY; CDR2 reads SAAAGT.

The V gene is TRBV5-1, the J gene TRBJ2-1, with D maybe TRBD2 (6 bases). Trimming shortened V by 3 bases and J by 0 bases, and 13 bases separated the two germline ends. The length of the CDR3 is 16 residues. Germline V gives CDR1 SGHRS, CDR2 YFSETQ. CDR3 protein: CASSYLAVSSYNEQFF. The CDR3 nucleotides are TGCGCCAGCAGCTACTTAGCGGTTAGCTCCTACAATGAGCAGTTCTTC.

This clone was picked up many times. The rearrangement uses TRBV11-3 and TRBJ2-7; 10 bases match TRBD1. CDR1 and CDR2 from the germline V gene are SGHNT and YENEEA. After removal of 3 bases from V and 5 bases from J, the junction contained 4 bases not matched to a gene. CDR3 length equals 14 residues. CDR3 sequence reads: CASSLRGQGNEQYF. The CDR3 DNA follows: TGTGCCAGCAGCTTGCGGGGACAGGGGAACGAGCAGTACTTC.

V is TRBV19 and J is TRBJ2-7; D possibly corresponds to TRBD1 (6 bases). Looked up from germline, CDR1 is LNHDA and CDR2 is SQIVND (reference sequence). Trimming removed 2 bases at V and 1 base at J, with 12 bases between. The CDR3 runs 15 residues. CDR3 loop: CASSINPDRSYEQYF. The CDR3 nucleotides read TGTGCCAGTAGTATAAATCCGGACAGATCCTACGAGCAGTACTTC.

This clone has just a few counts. The CDR3 DNA is TGTGCCATCAGTGAGGGAGGGCGGAGAGCCTACAATGAGCAGTTCTTC. Translated, it gives CAISEGGRRAYNEQFF. The chain uses TRBV10-3 and TRBJ2-1; a weak D match, TRBD2 (6 bases). Germline V CDR1 and CDR2: ENHRY, SYGVKD. This CDR3 is 16 amino acids long. V dropped 2 bases and J dropped 2 bases, with 13 bases sitting between them.